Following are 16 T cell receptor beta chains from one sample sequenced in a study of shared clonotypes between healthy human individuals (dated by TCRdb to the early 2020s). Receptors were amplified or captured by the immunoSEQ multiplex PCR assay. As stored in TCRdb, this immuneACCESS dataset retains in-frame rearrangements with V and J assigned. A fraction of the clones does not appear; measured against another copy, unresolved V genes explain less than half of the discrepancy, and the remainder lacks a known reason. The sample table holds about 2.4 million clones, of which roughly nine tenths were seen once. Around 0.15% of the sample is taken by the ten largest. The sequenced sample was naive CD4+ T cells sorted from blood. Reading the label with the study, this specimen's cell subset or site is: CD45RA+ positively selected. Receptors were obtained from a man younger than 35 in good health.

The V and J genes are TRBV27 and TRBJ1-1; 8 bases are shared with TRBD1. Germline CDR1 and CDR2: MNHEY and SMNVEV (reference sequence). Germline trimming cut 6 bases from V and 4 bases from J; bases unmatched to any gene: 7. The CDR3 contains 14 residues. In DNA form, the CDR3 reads TGTGCCAGCAGGCTGCAGGGGGCGGTCACTGAAGCTTTCTTT. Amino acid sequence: CASRLQGAVTEAFF.

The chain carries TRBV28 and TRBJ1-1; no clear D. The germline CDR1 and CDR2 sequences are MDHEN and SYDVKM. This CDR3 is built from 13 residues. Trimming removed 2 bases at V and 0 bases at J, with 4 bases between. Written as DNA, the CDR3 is TGTGCCAGCAGTTTAGTGGTGAACACTGAAGCTTTCTTT. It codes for CASSLVVNTEAFF.

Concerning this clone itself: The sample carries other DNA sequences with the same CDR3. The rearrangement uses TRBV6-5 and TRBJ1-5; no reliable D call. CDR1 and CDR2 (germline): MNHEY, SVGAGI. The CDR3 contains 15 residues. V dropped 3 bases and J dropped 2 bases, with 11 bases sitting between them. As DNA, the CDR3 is TGTGCCAGCAGTTATGGAACCGGGGGCAATCAGCCCCAGCATTTT. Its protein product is CASSYGTGGNQPQHF.

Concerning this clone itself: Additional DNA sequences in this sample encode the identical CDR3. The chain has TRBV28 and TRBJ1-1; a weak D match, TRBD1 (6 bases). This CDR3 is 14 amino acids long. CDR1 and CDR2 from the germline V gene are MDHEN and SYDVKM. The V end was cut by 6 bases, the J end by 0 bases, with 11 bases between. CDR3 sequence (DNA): TGTGCCAGCAGCCTGACAGGCCTGAACACTGAAGCTTTCTTT. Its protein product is CASSLTGLNTEAFF.

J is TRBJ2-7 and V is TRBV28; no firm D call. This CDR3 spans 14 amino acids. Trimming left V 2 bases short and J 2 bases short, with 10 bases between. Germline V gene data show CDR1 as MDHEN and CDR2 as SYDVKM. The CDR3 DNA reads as TGTGCCAGCAGTTTAGTCTCTACTCCCTACGAGCAGTACTTC. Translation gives CASSLVSTPYEQYF.

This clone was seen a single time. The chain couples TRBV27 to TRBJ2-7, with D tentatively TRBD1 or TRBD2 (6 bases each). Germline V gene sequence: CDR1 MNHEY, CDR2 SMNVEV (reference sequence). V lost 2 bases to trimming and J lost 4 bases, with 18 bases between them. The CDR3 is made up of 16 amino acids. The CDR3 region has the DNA TGTGCCAGCAGTTTACTAGGGGGGCCTAGAAGTTACGAGCAGTACTTC. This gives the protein CASSLLGGPRSYEQYF.

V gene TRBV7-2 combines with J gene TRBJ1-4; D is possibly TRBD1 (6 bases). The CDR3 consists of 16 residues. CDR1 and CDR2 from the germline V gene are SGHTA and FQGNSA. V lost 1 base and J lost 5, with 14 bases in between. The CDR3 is CASSLEAPGANEKLFF. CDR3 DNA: TGTGCCAGCAGCTTAGAGGCTCCAGGGGCGAATGAAAAACTGTTTTTT.

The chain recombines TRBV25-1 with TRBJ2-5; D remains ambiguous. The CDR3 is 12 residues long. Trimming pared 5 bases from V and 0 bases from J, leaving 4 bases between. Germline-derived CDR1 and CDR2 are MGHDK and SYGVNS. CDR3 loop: CASSLYQETQYF. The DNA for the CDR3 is TGTGCCAGCAGTCTGTACCAAGAGACCCAGTACTTC.

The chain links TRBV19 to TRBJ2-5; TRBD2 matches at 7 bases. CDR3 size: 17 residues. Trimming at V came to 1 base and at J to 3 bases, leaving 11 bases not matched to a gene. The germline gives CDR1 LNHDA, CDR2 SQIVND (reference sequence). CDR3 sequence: CASSIGGRLAGKETQYF. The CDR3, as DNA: TGTGCCAGTAGTATAGGGGGGAGACTAGCCGGCAAAGAGACCCAGTACTTC.

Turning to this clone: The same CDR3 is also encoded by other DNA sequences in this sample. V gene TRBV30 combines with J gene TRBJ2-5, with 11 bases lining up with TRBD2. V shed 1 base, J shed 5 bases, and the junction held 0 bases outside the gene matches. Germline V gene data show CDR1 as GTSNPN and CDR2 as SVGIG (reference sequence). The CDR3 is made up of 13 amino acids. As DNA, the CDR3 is TGTGCCTGGAGTGGACTAGCGGGGGAGACCCAGTACTTC. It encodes CAWSGLAGETQYF.

The CDR3 bases are TGTGCCAGCAGCGTATGGGGGGCAGATACGCAGTATTTT. The encoded protein is CASSVWGADTQYF. The rearrangement joins TRBV7-9 to TRBJ2-3, with TRBD2 as a possible D gene (6 bases). The V end lost 5 bases, the J end lost 4 bases, and 10 bases lay between the germline ends. This CDR3 contains 13 residues. Germline V gene sequence: CDR1 SEHNR, CDR2 FQNEAQ (reference sequence). Full variable domain (outside the CDR3, taken from reference TRBV7-9 and TRBJ2-3): DTGVSQNPRHKITKRGQNVTFRCDPISEHNRLYWYRQTLGQGPEFLTYFQNEAQLEKSRLLSDRFSAERPKGSFSTLEIQRTEQGDSAMYLCASSVWGADTQYFGPGTRLTVL.

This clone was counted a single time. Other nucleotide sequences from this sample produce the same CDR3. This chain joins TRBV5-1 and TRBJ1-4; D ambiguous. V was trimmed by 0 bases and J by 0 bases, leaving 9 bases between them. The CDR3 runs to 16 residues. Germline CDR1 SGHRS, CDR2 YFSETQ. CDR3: CASSLEGSATNEKLFF. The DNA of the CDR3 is TGCGCCAGCAGCTTGGAGGGCTCTGCAACTAATGAAAAACTGTTTTTT. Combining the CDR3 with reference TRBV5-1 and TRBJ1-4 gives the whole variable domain KAGVTQTPRYLIKTRGQQVTLSCSPISGHRSVSWYQQTPGQGLQFLFEYFSETQRNKGNFPGRFSGRQFSNSRSEMNVSTLELGDSALYLCASSLEGSATNEKLFFGSGTQLSVL.

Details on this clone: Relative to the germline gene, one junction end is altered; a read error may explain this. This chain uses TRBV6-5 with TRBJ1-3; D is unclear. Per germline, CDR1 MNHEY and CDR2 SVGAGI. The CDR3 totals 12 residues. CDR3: CGSRSSGNTIYF. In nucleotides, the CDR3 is TGCGGGTCGAGGAGCTCTGGAAACACCATATATTTT.

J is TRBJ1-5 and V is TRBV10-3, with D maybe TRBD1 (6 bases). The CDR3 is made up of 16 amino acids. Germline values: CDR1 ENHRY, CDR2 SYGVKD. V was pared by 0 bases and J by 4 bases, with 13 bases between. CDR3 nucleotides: TGTGCCATCAGTGAGTCTACGACAGGCCTGAATCAGCCCCAGCATTTT. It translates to CAISESTTGLNQPQHF.

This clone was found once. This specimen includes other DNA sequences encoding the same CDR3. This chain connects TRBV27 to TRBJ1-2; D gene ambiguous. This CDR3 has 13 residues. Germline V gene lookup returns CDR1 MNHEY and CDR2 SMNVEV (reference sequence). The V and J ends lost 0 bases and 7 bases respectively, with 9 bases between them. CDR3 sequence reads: CASSLSSGGGYTF. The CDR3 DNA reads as TGTGCCAGCAGTTTATCGAGCGGTGGTGGCTACACCTTC.

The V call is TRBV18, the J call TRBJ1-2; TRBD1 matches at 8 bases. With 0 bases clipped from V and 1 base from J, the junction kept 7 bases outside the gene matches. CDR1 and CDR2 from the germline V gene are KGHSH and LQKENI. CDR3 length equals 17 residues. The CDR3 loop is CASSPPVRQGFNYGYTF. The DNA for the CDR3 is TGTGCCAGCTCACCACCAGTGAGACAGGGGTTTAACTATGGCTACACCTTC.